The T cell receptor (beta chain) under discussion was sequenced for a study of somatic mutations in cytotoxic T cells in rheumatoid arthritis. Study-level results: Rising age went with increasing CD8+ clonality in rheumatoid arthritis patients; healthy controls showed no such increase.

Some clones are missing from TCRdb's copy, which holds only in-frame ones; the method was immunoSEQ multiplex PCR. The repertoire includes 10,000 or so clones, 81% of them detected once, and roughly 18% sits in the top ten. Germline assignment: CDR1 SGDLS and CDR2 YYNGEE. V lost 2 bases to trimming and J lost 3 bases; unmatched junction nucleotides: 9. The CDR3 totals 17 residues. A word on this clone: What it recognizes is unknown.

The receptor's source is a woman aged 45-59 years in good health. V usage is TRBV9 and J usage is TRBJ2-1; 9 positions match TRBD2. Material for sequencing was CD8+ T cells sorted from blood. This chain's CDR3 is CASSVEGGRALYNEQFF. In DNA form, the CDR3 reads TGTGCCAGCAGCGTGGAAGGCGGGAGGGCCCTCTACAATGAGCAGTTCTTC.